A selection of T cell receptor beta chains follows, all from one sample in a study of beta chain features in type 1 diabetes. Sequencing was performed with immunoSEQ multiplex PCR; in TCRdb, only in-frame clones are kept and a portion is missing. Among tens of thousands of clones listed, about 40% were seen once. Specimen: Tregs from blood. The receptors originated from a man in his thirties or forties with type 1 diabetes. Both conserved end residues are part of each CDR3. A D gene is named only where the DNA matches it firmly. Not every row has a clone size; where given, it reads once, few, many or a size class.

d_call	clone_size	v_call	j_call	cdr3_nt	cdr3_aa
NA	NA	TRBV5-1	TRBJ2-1	TGCGCCAGCAGCCCGCGCGAGGGGGTCCTCTACAATGAGCAGTTCTTC	CASSPREGVLYNEQFF
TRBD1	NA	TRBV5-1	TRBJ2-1	TGCGCCAGCAGCTTTATTGGGACAGGGGGCAATGAGCAGTTCTTC	CASSFIGTGGNEQFF
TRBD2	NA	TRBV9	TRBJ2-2	TGTGCCAGCAGCGTAGCGGGAGGGAACACCGGGGAGCTGTTTTTT	CASSVAGGNTGELFF
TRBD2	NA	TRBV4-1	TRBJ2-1	TGCGCCAGCAGCCAAGATTTAATAGCGGGATACAATGAGCAGTTCTTC	CASSQDLIAGYNEQFF
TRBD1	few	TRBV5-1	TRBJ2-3	TGCGCCAGCAGCTTAGCACAGGGGGTACCCCCAGATACGCAGTATTTT	CASSLAQGVPPDTQYF
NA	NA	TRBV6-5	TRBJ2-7	TGTGCCAGCAGACCGACAGGAGTTGACGAGCAGTACTTC	CASRPTGVDEQYF
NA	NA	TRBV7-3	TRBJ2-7	TGTGCCAGCAGCTCCCATCCCGGGAACGAGCAGTACTTC	CASSSHPGNEQYF
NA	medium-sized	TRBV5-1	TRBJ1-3	TGCGCCAGCAGCTCACGGGGGGCCGTCTCTGGAAACACCATATATTTT	CASSSRGAVSGNTIYF
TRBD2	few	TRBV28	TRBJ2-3	TGTGCCAGCAGTACGACTAGCGGGAGTCGAAATACGCAGTATTTT	CASSTTSGSRNTQYF
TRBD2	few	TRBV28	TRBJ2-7	TGTGCCAGCAGCTCTAGGACTAGCGGGATAGTCTTC	CASSSRTSGIVF
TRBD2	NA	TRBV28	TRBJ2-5	TGTGCCAGCACCCCGGGACTAGCGGGTTCTGTGCAGACCCAGTACTTC	CASTPGLAGSVQTQYF
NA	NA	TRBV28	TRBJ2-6	TGTGCCAGCACGCGCGGGGCAAACTCTGGGGCCAACGTCCTGACTTTC	CASTRGANSGANVLTF
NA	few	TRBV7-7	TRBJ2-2	TGTGCCAGCAGCCCTCGCCCAAGTAGCGACACCGGGGAGCTGTTTTTT	CASSPRPSSDTGELFF
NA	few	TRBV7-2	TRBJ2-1	TGTGCCAGCAGCTTAACCGTCCAGTCCTACAATGAGCAGTTCTTC	CASSLTVQSYNEQFF
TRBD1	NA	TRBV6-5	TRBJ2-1	TGTGCCAGTAACAGGGGGAGTGGGGGTGAGCAGTTCTTC	CASNRGSGGEQFF
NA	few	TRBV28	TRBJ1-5	TGTGCCAGCCTCCGGTGGGCAGATTCACCCCAGCATTTT	CASLRWADSPQHF
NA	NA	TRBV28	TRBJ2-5	TGTGCCAGCAGACAGGGATCCCCCCTCTACCAGGAGACCCAGTACTTC	CASRQGSPLYQETQYF
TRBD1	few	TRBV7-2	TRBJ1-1	TGTGCCAGCAGCTTCGGACAGGGCAACACTGAAGCTTTCTTT	CASSFGQGNTEAFF
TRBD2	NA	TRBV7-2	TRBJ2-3	TGTGCCAGCAGCTTTAGCGGGAGAGCTGATACGCAGTATTTT	CASSFSGRADTQYF
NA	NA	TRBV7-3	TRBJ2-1	TGTGCCAGCAGCTTATCGCCGACAGTTAATGAGCAGTTCTTC	CASSLSPTVNEQFF
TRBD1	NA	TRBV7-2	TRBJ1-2	TGTGCCAGCAGCCCCGTCGTGACAGGGTCTTATGGCTACACCTTC	CASSPVVTGSYGYTF
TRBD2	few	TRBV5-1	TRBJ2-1	TGCGCCAGCAGCCTGGGACTAGCGGGGAACAATGAGCAGTTCTTC	CASSLGLAGNNEQFF
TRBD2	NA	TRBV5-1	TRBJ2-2	TGCGCCAGCAGCTTGCGTCTAGCGGACACCGGGGAGCTGTTTTTT	CASSLRLADTGELFF
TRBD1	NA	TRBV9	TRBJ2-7	TGTGCCAGCAGGGACAGGATCCGTCAGATGACCTACGAGCAGTACTTC	CASRDRIRQMTYEQYF
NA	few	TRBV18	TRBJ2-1	TGTGCCAGCTCACTACAGTACAGTGAGCAGTTCTTC	CASSLQYSEQFF
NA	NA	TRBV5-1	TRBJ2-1	TGCGCCAGCAGCCAATACAATGAGCAGTTCTTC	CASSQYNEQFF
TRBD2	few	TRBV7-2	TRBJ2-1	TGTGCCAGCACCCCCATGCGGGAGTCCTACAATGAGCAGTTCTTC	CASTPMRESYNEQFF
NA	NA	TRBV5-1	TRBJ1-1	TGCGCCAGCAGGAAAGGGGAAGGTCGTACTGAAGCTTTCTTT	CASRKGEGRTEAFF
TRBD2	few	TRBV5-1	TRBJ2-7	TGCGCCAGCAGCTTGGACGCTAGCGGGAGCGGCGAGCAGTACTTC	CASSLDASGSGEQYF
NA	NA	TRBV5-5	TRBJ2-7	TGTGCCAGCAGCTTGCCCCGCTCCTACGAGCAGTACTTC	CASSLPRSYEQYF
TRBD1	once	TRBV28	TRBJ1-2	TGTGCCAGCAGTTTTCAGGGGGCCACCTATGGCTACACCTTC	CASSFQGATYGYTF
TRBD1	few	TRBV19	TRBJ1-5	TGTGCCAGTAGTATTCAGGGGGATCAGCCCCAGCATTTT	CASSIQGDQPQHF
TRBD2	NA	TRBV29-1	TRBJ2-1	TGCAGCGTTCGACTAGCGGGAGGGACCGGCTCCTACAATGAGCAGTTCTTC	CSVRLAGGTGSYNEQFF
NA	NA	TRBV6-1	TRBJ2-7	TGTGCCTCCTCTACGGACGACCAGGGCTACGAGCAGTACTTC	CASSTDDQGYEQYF
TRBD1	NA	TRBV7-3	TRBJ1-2	TGTGCCAGCAGCCTCACCCCCCCGGGACAGGGGTTCTATGGCTACACCTTC	CASSLTPPGQGFYGYTF
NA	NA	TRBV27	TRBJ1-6	TGTGCCAGCAGTTTATCGGCCTCAAGCTCCTATAATTCACCCCTCCACTTT	CASSLSASSSYNSPLHF
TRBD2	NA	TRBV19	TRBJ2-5	TGTGCCAGTAGTAAGGGACTAGCGAGTCACTTC	CASSKGLASHF
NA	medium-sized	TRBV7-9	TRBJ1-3	TGTGCCAGCAGCTTTACAGGGACTGGAAACACCATATATTTT	CASSFTGTGNTIYF
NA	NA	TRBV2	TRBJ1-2	TGTGCCAGCAGTCCACAGGGCGATGGCTACACCTTC	CASSPQGDGYTF
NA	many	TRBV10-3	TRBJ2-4	TGTGCCATCAGTACAGACACCAAAAACATTCAGTACTTC	CAISTDTKNIQYF
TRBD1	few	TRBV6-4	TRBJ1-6	TGTGCCAGCAGTGAGACAGGGCATTCACCCCTCCACTTT	CASSETGHSPLHF
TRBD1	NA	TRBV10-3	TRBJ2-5	TGTGCCATCAGTGAGTCTCGTACAGGGGAGCAGTACTTC	CAISESRTGEQYF
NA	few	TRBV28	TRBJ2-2	TGTGCCAGCAGTTTATATGGCGGGTACGGGGAGCTGTTTTTT	CASSLYGGYGELFF
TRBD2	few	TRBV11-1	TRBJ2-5	TGTGCCAGCAGCCCCCGGACTAGCGGGTTCCACATGACCCAGTACTTC	CASSPRTSGFHMTQYF
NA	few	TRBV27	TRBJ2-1	TGTGCCAGCCGCGGGTGGGAGGAGCAGTTCTTC	CASRGWEEQFF
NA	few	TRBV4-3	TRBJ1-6	TGCGCCAGCAGCCAAGACGCCCAGGCCCAGTCACCCCTCCACTTT	CASSQDAQAQSPLHF
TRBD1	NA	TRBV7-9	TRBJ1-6	TGTGCCAGCAGTGACAGGGTACTTAATTCACCCCTCCACTTT	CASSDRVLNSPLHF
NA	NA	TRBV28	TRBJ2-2	TGTGCCAGCAGTTTCCGTTCAGTCGGGGAGCTGTTTTTT	CASSFRSVGELFF
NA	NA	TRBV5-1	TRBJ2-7	TGCGCCAGCAGCTTAGACAGGCAGTACTACGAGCAGTACTTC	CASSLDRQYYEQYF